This T cell receptor beta chain was recovered during a study of T cell repertoires in cytomegalovirus infection. Using its own MiXCR run on the reads, TCRdb lists one record per CDR3 protein. The table includes roughly 60,000 distinct CDR3 sequences, 33% detected once. V lost 6 bases and J lost 5, with 13 bases in between. The CDR3 has 13 amino acids. In germline, CDR1 is MNHEY, CDR2 SVGEGT. Points on this clonotype: The antigen remains unidentified.

The sample was PBMCs, sequenced either directly or after in vitro stimulation (not recorded which). This clonotype was sampled from a human donor in good health (CMV status not recorded). Some clones in this sample may be carry-over from other donors' samples. The chain uses TRBV6-2 or TRBV6-3 and TRBJ2-5, with a tentative D call TRBD1 (6 bases). The CDR3 protein is CASSQGGFETQYF. The CDR3, as DNA: TGTGCCAGCAGCCAAGGGGGTTTTGAGACCCAGTACTTC.